This T cell receptor beta chain was recovered during a study of CD8+ T cells in alopecia areata. General observations from the study: Scalp clonality decreased significantly with tofacitinib, and so did expanded CD8+ clones among the top 100. Possibly because of HLA-related factors, TCR sharing was less clear across patients than in mice.

Extracted from the samples, RNA was reverse transcribed into cDNA to serve as the sequencing template. The method was immunoSEQ multiplex PCR; TCRdb's version includes in-frame clones alone and lacks a portion of them. Among under 250,000 clones listed, approximately 57% were seen once. As concerns this clone: What it recognizes is unknown.

Treatment specified: oral pan-JAK inhibitor, 5-10 mg twice daily. The V gene lost 6 bases and the J gene lost 2 bases, with 14 bases spanning the gap. Germline V gene sequence: CDR1 MGHDK, CDR2 SYGVNS. This CDR3 spans 15 amino acids. The rearrangement joins TRBV25-1 to TRBJ1-5; D is ambiguous. The clonotype comes from a human donor with alopecia areata. The source material was CD4+ T cells sorted from blood, sampled at week 4, from a patient treated with tofacitinib. CDR3 amino acids: CASSRDGDGNQPQHF. The CDR3 coding sequence is TGTGCCAGCAGCCGTGACGGGGATGGCAATCAGCCCCAGCATTTT.